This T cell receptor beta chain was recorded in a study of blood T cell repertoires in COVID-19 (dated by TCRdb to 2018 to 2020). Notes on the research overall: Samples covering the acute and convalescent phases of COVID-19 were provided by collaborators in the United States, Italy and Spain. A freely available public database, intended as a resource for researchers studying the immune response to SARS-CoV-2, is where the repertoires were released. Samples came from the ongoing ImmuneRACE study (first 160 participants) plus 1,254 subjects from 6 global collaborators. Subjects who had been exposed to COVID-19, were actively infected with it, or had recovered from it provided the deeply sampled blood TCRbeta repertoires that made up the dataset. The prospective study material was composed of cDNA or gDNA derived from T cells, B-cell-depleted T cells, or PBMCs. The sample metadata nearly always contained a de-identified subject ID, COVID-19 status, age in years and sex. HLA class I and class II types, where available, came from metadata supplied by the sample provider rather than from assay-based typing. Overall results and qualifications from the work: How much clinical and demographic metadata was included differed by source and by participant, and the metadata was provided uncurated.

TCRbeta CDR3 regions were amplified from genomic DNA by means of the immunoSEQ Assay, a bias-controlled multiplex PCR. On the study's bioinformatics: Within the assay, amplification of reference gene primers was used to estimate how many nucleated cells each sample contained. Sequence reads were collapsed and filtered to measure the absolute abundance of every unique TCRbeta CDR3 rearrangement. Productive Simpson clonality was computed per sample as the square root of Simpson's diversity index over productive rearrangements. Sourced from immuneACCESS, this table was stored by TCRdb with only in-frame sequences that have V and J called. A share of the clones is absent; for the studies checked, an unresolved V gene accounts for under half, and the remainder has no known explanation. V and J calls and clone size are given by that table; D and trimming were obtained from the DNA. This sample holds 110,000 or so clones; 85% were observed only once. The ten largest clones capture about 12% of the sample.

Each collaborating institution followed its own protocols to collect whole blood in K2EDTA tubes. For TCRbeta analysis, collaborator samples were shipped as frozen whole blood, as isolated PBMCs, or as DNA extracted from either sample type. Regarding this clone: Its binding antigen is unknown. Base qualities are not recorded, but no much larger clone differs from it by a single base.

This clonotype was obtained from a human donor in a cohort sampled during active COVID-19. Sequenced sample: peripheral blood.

The DNA is TGTGCCAGCAGTTACTCGGCCAGTACAGATACGCAGTATTTT. This encodes CASSYSASTDTQYF. This chain joins TRBV6-2 or TRBV6-3 to TRBJ2-3; the D segment cannot be called with confidence. Based on the germline V gene, the CDR1 and CDR2 sequences are MNHEY and SVGEGT. The CDR3 starts with the cysteine, ends with the phenylalanine, and has 14 residues. Left in the record is the CDR3 DNA by itself, 42 bases read in frame from the first base. V loses 0 bases, J loses 3 bases, and the germline ends lie 7 bases apart.